These 8 T cell receptor beta chains were sequenced from one sample in a study of somatic mutations in cytotoxic T cells in rheumatoid arthritis (dated by TCRdb to about 2017). Library construction relied on the immunoSEQ multiplex PCR assay. Sourced from immuneACCESS, this table was stored by TCRdb with only in-frame sequences that have V and J called. A share of the clones is absent; for the studies checked, an unresolved V gene accounts for under half, and the remainder has no known explanation. This sample comprises 15,000 to 20,000 clones, over 70% of them detected only once. The ten biggest clones cover 21% of the sample. Sequencing input: CD8+ T cells sorted from blood. The receptors come from an older woman in good health.

The chain combines TRBV5-6 with TRBJ1-1; possible D gene TRBD1, 5 bases. Deletions cut 2 bases from V and 11 bases from J, with 13 bases between. The germline gives CDR1 SGHDT, CDR2 YYEEEE. The CDR3 runs to 12 residues. For the CDR3, the DNA is TGTGCCAGCAGCTTTCAGAGACAGCGGGCTTTCTTT. Protein sequence: CASSFQRQRAFF.

For the CDR3, the DNA is TGCGCCAGCAGCCAAGAGGTCGAAGGGACCTACGAGCAGTACTTC. It codes for CASSQEVEGTYEQYF. The genes are TRBV4-1 and TRBJ2-7; D is ambiguous. V shed 0 bases and J shed 2 bases, with 11 bases lying between them. CDR1 and CDR2 from the germline V gene are MGHRA and YSYEKL. CDR3 length: 15 residues.

V is TRBV5-5 and J is TRBJ1-2; weak D call: TRBD1 (5 bases). The CDR3 is made up of 14 amino acids. Trimming removed 4 bases at V and 7 bases at J, with 17 bases between. Looked up from germline, CDR1 is SGHKS and CDR2 is YYEKEE (reference sequence). CDR3 region: CASSPGRGMGGYTF. As DNA, the CDR3 is TGTGCCAGCAGCCCTGGTCGGGGGATGGGTGGCTACACCTTC.

This sequence joins TRBV6-5 and TRBJ1-5, with 9 bases matching TRBD1. Per germline, CDR1 MNHEY and CDR2 SVGAGI. The CDR3 is 13 amino acids. The junction had 0 bases not matched to a gene; V was cut back by 2 bases and J by 7 bases. The CDR3 nucleotides read TGTGCCAGCAGTTACGGACAGGGGCAGCCCCAGCATTTT. Its translation: CASSYGQGQPQHF.

The chain combines TRBV11-2 with TRBJ1-2; 10 bases map to TRBD1. From germline, CDR1 is SGHAT and CDR2 FQNNGV. This CDR3 comprises 15 residues. Trimming at V came to 4 bases and at J to 3 bases, leaving 5 bases not matched to a gene. The CDR3 protein is CASSWGQGLDYGYTF. In DNA, the CDR3 is TGTGCCAGCAGCTGGGGACAGGGGTTGGACTATGGCTACACCTTC.

This sequence joins TRBV6-4 and TRBJ2-6; D is unresolved. This CDR3 spans 16 amino acids. With 2 bases removed from V and 0 bases from J, the gap between germline ends came to 8 bases. Per the germline V gene, CDR1 is MRHNA and CDR2 is SNTAGT. The CDR3 coding sequence is TGTGCCAGCAGTGACGGAACTACCTCTGGGGCCAACGTCCTGACTTTC. Translated: CASSDGTTSGANVLTF.

This clone was detected only a few times. This chain links TRBV27 with TRBJ1-4; D not resolved. The CDR3 sequence is 11 residues long. CDR1 and CDR2 (germline): MNHEY, SMNVEV (reference sequence). V was shortened by 11 bases and J by 8 bases, with 12 bases between the two germline ends. The CDR3 nucleotides read TGTGCCGTGGGTGGGGTCGAAAAACTGTTTTTT. Its translation is CAVGGVEKLFF.

This clone was seen more than once but under ten times. This chain links TRBV19 with TRBJ2-7; D is unresolved. This CDR3 is built from 11 residues. Trimming shortened V by 5 bases and J by 0 bases, and 2 bases separated the two germline ends. Germline V gene lookup returns CDR1 LNHDA and CDR2 SQIVND (reference sequence). Here the CDR3 DNA reads TGTGCCAGTAGTTCCTCCTACGAGCAGTACTTC. Translating it yields CASSSSYEQYF.